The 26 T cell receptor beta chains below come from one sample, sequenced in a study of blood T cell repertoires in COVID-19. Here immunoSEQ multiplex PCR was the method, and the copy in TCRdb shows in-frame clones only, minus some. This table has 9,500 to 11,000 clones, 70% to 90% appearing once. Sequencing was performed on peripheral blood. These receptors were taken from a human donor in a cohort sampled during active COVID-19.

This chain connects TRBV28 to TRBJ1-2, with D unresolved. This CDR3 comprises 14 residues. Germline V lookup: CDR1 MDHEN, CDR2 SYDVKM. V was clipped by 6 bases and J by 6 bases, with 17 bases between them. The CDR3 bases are TGTGCCAGCAGCTCTCTTCCGAGGGTGGATGGCTACACCTTC. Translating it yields CASSSLPRVDGYTF.

The CDR3, as DNA: TGTGCCAGCAGCACCGACAGTATTTTAGAAGCTTTCTTT. Residues: CASSTDSILEAFF. The chain employs TRBV7-2 and TRBJ1-1, with D tentatively TRBD1 (5 bases). The CDR3 totals 13 residues. CDR1 SGHTA and CDR2 FQGNSA come from the germline V gene. The V gene lost 5 bases and the J gene lost 8 bases, with 15 bases spanning the gap.

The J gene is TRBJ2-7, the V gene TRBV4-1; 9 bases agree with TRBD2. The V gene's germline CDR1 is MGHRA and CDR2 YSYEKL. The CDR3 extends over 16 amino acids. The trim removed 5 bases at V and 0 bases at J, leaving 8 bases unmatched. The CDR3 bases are TGCGCCAGCAGCTTTCGTAGCGGGGGAAGCTCCTACGAGCAGTACTTC. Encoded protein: CASSFRSGGSSYEQYF.

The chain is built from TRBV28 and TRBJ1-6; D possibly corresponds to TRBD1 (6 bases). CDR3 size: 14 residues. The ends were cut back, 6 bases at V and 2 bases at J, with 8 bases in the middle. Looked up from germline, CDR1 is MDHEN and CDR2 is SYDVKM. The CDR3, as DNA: TGTGCCAGCAGCTGGACAGCCTATAATTCACCCCTCCACTTT. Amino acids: CASSWTAYNSPLHF.

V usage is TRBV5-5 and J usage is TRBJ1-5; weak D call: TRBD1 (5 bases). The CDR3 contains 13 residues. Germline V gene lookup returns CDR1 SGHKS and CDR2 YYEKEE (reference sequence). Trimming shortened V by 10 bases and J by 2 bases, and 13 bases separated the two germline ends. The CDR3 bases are TGTGCCCGCGGTGGGGGGGGCAATCAGCCCCAGCATTTT. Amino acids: CARGGGGNQPQHF. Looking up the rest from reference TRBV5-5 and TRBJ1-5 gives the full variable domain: DAGVTQSPTHLIKTRGQQVTLRCSPISGHKSVSWYQQVLGQGPQFIFQYYEKEERGRGNFPDRFSARQFPNYSSELNVNALLLGDSALYLCARGGGGNQPQHFGDGTRLSIL.

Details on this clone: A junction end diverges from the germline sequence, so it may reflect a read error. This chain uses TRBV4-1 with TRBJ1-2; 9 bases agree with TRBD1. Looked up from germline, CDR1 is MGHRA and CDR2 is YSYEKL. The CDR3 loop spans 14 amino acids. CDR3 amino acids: CASSKEGQGYGYTF. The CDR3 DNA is TGCGCCAGCAGCAAAGAGGGACAGGGCTATGGCTACACCTTC.

CDR3 sequence reads: CASSQGTGLAFSEQFF. CDR3 sequence (DNA): TGCGCCAGCAGCCAAGGAACGGGACTAGCGTTCAGTGAGCAGTTCTTC. This chain joins TRBV4-1 and TRBJ2-1; 10 nucleotides agree with TRBD2. Germline V gene sequence: CDR1 MGHRA, CDR2 YSYEKL. Trimming removed 1 base from V and 9 bases from J; junction bases left unmatched: 9. This CDR3 has 16 amino acids.

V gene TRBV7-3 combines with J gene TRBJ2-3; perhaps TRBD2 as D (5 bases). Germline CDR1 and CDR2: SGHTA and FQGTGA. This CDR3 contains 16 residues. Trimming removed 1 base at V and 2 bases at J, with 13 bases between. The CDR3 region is CASSLNPGLNTDTQYF. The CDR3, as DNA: TGTGCCAGCAGCTTAAATCCCGGACTCAACACAGATACGCAGTATTTT. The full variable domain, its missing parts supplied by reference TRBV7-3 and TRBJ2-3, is GAGVSQTPSNKVTEKGKYVELRCDPISGHTALYWYRQSLGQGPEFLIYFQGTGAADDSGLPNDRFFAVRPEGSVSTLKIQRTERGDSAVYLCASSLNPGLNTDTQYFGPGTRLTVL.

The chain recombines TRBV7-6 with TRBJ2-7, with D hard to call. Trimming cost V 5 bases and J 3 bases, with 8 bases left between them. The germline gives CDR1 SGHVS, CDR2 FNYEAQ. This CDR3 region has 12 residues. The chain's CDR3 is CASSPDGYEQYF. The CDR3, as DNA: TGTGCCAGCAGCCCAGATGGCTACGAGCAGTACTTC.

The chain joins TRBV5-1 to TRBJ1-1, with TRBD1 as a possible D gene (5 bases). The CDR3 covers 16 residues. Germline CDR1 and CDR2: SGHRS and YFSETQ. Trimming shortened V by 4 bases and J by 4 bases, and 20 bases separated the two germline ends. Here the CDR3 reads CASSPVMGGRGTEAFF. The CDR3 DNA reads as TGCGCCAGCAGCCCGGTGATGGGCGGGAGGGGCACTGAAGCTTTCTTT.

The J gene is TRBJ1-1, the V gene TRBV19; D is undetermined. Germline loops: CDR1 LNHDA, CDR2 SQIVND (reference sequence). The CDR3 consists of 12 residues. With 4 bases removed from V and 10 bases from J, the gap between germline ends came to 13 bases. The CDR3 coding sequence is TGTGCCAGTAGTACCGGGAATTTCGGAGCTTTCTTT. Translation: CASSTGNFGAFF.

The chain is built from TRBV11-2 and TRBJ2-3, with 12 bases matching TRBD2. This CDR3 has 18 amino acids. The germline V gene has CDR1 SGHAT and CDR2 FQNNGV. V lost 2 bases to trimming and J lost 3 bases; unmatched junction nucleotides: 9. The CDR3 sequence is CASSLSYTSGGTTDTQYF. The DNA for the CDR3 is TGTGCCAGCAGCTTATCCTACACTAGCGGGGGGACGACAGATACGCAGTATTTT.

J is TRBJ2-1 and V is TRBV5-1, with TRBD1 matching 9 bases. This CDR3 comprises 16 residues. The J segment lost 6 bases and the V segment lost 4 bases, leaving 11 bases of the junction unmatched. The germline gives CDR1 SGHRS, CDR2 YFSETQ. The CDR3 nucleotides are TGCGCCAGCAGCACCGGACAGGGGACGGAGTTCAATGAGCAGTTCTTC. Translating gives CASSTGQGTEFNEQFF. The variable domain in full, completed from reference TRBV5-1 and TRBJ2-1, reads KAGVTQTPRYLIKTRGQQVTLSCSPISGHRSVSWYQQTPGQGLQFLFEYFSETQRNKGNFPGRFSGRQFSNSRSEMNVSTLELGDSALYLCASSTGQGTEFNEQFFGPGTRLTVL.

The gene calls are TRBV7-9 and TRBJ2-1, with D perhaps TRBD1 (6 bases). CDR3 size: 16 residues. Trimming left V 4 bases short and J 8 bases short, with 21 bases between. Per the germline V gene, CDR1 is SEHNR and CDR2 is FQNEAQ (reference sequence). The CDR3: CASSSPYLGAKDEQFF. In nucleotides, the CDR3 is TGTGCCAGCAGCTCCCCATATCTGGGGGCCAAGGATGAGCAGTTCTTC.

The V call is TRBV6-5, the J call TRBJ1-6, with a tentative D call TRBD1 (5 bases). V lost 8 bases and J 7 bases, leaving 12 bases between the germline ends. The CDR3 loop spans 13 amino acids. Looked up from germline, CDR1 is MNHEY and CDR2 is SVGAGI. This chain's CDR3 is CASVEGVNSPLHF. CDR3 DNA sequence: TGTGCCAGCGTGGAAGGGGTGAATTCACCCCTCCACTTT.

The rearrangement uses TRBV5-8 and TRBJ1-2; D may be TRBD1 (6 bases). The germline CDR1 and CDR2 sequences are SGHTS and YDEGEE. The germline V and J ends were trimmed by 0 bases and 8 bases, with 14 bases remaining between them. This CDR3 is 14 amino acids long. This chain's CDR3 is CASSLGFGQMGYTF. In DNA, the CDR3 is TGTGCCAGCAGCTTGGGATTCGGACAGATGGGCTACACCTTC.

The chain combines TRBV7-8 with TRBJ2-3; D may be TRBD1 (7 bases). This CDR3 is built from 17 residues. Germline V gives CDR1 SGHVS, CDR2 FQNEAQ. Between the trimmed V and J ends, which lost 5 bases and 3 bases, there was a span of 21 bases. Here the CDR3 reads CASSPNSPGGLTDTQYF. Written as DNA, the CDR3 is TGTGCCAGCAGCCCCAATTCCCCAGGGGGGCTGACAGATACGCAGTATTTT.

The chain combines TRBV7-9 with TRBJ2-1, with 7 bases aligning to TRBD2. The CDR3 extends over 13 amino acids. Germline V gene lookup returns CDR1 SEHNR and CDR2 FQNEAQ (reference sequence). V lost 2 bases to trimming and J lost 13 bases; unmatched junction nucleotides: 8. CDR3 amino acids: CASSLPIGRVQFF. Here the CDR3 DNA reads TGTGCCAGCAGCTTACCCATAGGGAGGGTCCAGTTCTTC.

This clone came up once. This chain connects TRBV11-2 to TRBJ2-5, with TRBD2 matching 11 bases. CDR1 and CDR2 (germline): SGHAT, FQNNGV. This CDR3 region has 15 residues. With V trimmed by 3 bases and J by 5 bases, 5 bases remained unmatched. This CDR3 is CASSLLAGGEETQYF. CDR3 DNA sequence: TGTGCCAGCAGCTTGCTAGCGGGGGGAGAGGAGACCCAGTACTTC.

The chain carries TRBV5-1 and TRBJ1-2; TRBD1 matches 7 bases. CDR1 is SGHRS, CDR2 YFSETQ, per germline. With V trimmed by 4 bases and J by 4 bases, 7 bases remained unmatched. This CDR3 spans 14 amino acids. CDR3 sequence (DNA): TGCGCCAGCAGCACTGGGGCAGGGGGCTATGGCTACACCTTC. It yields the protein CASSTGAGGYGYTF. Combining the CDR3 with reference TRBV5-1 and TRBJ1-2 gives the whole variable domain KAGVTQTPRYLIKTRGQQVTLSCSPISGHRSVSWYQQTPGQGLQFLFEYFSETQRNKGNFPGRFSGRQFSNSRSEMNVSTLELGDSALYLCASSTGAGGYGYTFGSGTRLTVV.

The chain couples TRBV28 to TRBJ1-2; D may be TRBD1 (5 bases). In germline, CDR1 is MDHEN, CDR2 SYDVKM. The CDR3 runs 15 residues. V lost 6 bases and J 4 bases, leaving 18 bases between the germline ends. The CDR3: CASSPWGSVGYGYTF. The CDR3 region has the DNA TGTGCCAGCAGCCCCTGGGGCAGCGTTGGCTATGGCTACACCTTC.

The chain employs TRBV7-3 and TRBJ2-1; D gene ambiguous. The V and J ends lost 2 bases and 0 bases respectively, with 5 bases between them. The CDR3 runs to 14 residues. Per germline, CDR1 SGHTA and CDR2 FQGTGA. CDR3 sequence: CASSLQDSYNEQFF. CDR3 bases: TGTGCCAGCAGCTTACAGGACTCCTACAATGAGCAGTTCTTC.

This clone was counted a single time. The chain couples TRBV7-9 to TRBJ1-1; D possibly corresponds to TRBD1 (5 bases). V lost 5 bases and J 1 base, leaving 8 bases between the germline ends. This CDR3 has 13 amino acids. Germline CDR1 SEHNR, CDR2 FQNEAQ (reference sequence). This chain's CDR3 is CASSVDRNTEAFF. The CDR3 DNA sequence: TGTGCCAGCAGCGTAGACAGGAACACTGAAGCTTTCTTT.

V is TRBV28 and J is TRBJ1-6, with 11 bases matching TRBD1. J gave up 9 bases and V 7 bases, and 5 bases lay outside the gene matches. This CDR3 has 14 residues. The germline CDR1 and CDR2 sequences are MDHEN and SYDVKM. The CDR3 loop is CASIGGQGASPLHF. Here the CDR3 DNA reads TGTGCCAGCATCGGCGGACAGGGGGCTTCACCCCTCCACTTT.

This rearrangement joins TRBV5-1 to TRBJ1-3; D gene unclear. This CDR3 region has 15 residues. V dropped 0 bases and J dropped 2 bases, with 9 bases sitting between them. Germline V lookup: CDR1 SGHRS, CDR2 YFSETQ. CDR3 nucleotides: TGCGCCAGCAGCTTGGACAGTCTACCTGGAAACACCATATATTTT. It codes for CASSLDSLPGNTIYF.

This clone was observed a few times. The CDR3 bases are TGTGCCAGCAGTGAAGCGGGCAGCTCCTACAATGAGCAGTTCTTC. Translated: CASSEAGSSYNEQFF. The chain is built from TRBV2 and TRBJ2-1; no clear D gene. The CDR3 is 15 amino acids. From germline, CDR1 is SNHLY and CDR2 FYNNEI. Trimming stripped 0 bases from V and 0 bases from J, with 6 bases between.